The rows below give T cell receptor beta chains drawn from one sample of a study of blood T cell repertoires in COVID-19. Data came from immunoSEQ multiplex PCR; TCRdb stores just in-frame clones and leaves some out. The sample lists more than 110,000 clones, around 86% occurring once. Sequenced: peripheral blood. These receptors came from a woman of 80 years or more with acute or convalescent COVID-19. Each CDR3 is given with its conserved first and last residue. The order of the fields is V gene, D gene, clone size, J gene, CDR3 DNA, CDR3 protein. D genes are given only for firm matches. Clone size is stated in some rows and not others, as once, few, many or a class when expanded.

>TRBV7-9|TRBD2|once|TRBJ2-5
TGTGCCAGCAGCGTCCCGGGAGCGGGGAGCGAGACCCAGTACTTC
CASSVPGAGSETQYF
>TRBV11-2|NA|once|TRBJ1-6
TGTGCCAGCAGACCAGGCATTTCCTATAATTCACCCCTCCACTTT
CASRPGISYNSPLHF
>TRBV5-3|TRBD1|NA|TRBJ2-7
TGTGCCAGAAGCTTGCCGGACAGGGCTTCTTACGAGCAGTACTTC
CARSLPDRASYEQYF
>TRBV5-6|TRBD2|NA|TRBJ2-5
TGTGCCAGCAGCCCCGACAGCGGGAGGGTAGAGACCCAGTACTTC
CASSPDSGRVETQYF
>TRBV29-1|TRBD1|few|TRBJ1-2
TGCAGCGTTGAAAAAGGGGGACAGGGGACTGGCTACACCTTC
CSVEKGGQGTGYTF
>TRBV28|TRBD1|NA|TRBJ1-4
TGTGCCAGCAGCAACCGCGGGACAGGAAAACTGTTTTTT
CASSNRGTGKLFF
>TRBV5-1|TRBD2|NA|TRBJ2-1
TGCGCCAGCAGCCTTCTAGCGGGAGGGACGTACAATGAGCAGTTCTTC
CASSLLAGGTYNEQFF
>TRBV27|TRBD1|few|TRBJ2-7
TGTGCCAGCAGCGACTTATCCGGGACAGGGCTCTACGAGCAGTACTTC
CASSDLSGTGLYEQYF
>TRBV19|TRBD1|NA|TRBJ2-5
TGTGCCAGTAAACATACAGGGGGAGGAGAGACCCAGTACTTC
CASKHTGGGETQYF
>TRBV30|NA|NA|TRBJ1-4
TGTGCCTATTCAGGGGACGGGCCGACCGCCGGCGAAAAACTGTTTTTT
CAYSGDGPTAGEKLFF
>TRBV7-2|NA|NA|TRBJ2-2
TGTGCCAGCAGCTTCCCCGTTGCTGCGTCCGGGGAGCTGTTTTTT
CASSFPVAASGELFF
>TRBV5-6|TRBD2|NA|TRBJ2-7
TGTGCCAGCAGCTTACGGGGGGTCTACGAGCAGTACTTC
CASSLRGVYEQYF
>TRBV20-1|TRBD2|NA|TRBJ2-3
TGCAGTGCTAGTATTACTAGCGGGGGAGATACGCAGTATTTT
CSASITSGGDTQYF